This entry features one T cell receptor (beta chain) sequence. The antigen is undetermined. This entry comes from a study of blood T cells in healthy people across ages. Per germline, CDR1 MNHNS and CDR2 SASEGT. Trimming cost V 7 bases and J 2 bases, with 6 bases left between them. The CDR3 sequence is 13 residues long. Sample-barcoded 5' priming and a J-beta primer mix drove a second PCR of 7 to 11 cycles. TCRdb fed the 5' RACE reads into MiXCR, producing one record per CDR3 protein. The data contain around 1,900,000 distinct CDR3 sequences, about two fifths of them seen just once; the ten biggest clones take up under 25%. Study observations and caveats: Among T cells, TCR beta diversity per million cells dropped roughly linearly as age rose.

The origin of this receptor is a human donor in good health. Input material: blood. The chain joins TRBV6-1 to TRBJ2-6; D not certain. The CDR3 loop is CASTVTGANVLTF. The CDR3 DNA sequence: TGTGCCAGCACCGTCACTGGGGCCAACGTCCTGACTTTC.